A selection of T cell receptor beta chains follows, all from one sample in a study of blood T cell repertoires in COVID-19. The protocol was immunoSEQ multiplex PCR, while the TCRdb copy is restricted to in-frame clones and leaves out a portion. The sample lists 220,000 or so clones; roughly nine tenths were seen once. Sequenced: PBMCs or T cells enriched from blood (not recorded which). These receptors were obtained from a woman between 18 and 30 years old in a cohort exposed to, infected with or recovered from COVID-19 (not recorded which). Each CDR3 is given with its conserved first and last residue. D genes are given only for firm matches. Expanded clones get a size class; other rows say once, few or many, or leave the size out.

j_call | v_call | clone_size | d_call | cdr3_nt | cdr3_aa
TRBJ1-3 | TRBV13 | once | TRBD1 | TGTGCCAGCAGCGGACGGGACAGAAGCTCTGGAAACACCATATATTTT | CASSGRDRSSGNTIYF
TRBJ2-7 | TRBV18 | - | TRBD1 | TGTGCCAGCTCCCCCCGGGACAGGGGCTACGAGCAGTACTTC | CASSPRDRGYEQYF
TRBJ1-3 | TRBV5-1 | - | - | TGCGCCAGCAGCTTGCGCCCGGACAGCTCTGGAAACACCATATATTTT | CASSLRPDSSGNTIYF
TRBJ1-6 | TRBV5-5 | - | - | TGTGCCAGCAGCTTGGTAGGGGATAATTCACCCCTCCACTTT | CASSLVGDNSPLHF
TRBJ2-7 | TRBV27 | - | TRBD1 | TGTGCCAGCAGAATACCGGGACAGAGTTACGAGCAGTACTTC | CASRIPGQSYEQYF
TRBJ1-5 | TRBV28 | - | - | TGTGCCAGCACCGGGATTGGGGGGGCATCAGATAGCAATCAGCCCCAGCATTTT | CASTGIGGASDSNQPQHF
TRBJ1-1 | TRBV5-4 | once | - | TGTGCCAGCAGCAACCCAGACAGTAACTGGGGAGCTTTCTTT | CASSNPDSNWGAFF
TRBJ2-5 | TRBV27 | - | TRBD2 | TGTGCCAGCAGTTTAGTCGACGGGAGGGCCGAAGAGACCCAGTACTTC | CASSLVDGRAEETQYF
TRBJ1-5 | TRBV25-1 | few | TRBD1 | TGTGCCAGCAGTTCCGGGACAGGGGGCAATCAGCCCCAGCATTTT | CASSSGTGGNQPQHF
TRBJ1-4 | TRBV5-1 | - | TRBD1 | TGCGCCAGCAGCTTGACTCACGCGGGACAGGGGAATGAAAAACTGTTTTTT | CASSLTHAGQGNEKLFF
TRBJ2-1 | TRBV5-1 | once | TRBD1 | TGCGCCAGCAGCGGGGGACAGGGGTCCTACAATGAGCAGTTCTTC | CASSGGQGSYNEQFF
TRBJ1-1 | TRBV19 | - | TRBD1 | TGTGCCAGTGCGACCCAGGGGGACACTGAAGCTTTCTTT | CASATQGDTEAFF
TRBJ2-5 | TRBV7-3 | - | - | TGTGCCAGCAGCTTAACAGGAGGGGCAGAGACCCAGTACTTC | CASSLTGGAETQYF
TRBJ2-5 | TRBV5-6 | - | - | TGTGCCAGCAGCCAGGGGGGTGCCGCACTATCAGAGACCCAGTACTTC | CASSQGGAALSETQYF
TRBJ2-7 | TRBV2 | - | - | TGTGCCAGCAGTGAAGCGCGAGGGGGGGTTTACGAGCAGTACTTC | CASSEARGGVYEQYF
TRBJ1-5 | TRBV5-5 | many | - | TGTGCCAGCAGGCCAGGGGTCGGGAATCAGCCCCAGCATTTT | CASRPGVGNQPQHF
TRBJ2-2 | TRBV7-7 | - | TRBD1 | TGTGCCAGCAGCCCCGACAGGGTGGGCACCGGGGAGCTGTTTTTT | CASSPDRVGTGELFF
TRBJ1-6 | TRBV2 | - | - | TGTGCCAGCAGTGCCCGGGTTGGCTCACCCCTCCACTTT | CASSARVGSPLHF
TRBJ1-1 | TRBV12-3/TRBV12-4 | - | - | TGTGCCAGCAGTTTTAGTACGAACACTGAAGCTTTCTTT | CASSFSTNTEAFF
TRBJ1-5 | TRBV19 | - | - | TGTGCCAGTAGTCAGAATCAGCCCCAGCATTTT | CASSQNQPQHF
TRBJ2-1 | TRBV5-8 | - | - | TGTGCCAGCAGCGGAAGAATAGGGACAAATGAGCAGTTCTTC | CASSGRIGTNEQFF
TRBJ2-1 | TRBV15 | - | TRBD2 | TGTGCCACCAGCAGAGACAGCGGGGGTTCCTACAATGAGCAGTTCTTC | CATSRDSGGSYNEQFF
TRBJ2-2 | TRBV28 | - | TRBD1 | TGTGCCAGCAGTGGAGCCGGGACAGGGAACACCGGGGAGCTGTTTTTT | CASSGAGTGNTGELFF
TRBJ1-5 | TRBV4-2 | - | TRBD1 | TGTGCCAGCAGCCAAGCCGCACAGGGGGCGAGCAATCAGCCCCAGCATTTT | CASSQAAQGASNQPQHF
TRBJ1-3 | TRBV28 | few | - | TGTGCCAGCAGTTCATCCGGGACACCAAACACCATATATTTT | CASSSSGTPNTIYF
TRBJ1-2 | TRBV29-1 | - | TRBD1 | TGCAGCGTCAACCAGGGGGCGCACGGCTACACCTTC | CSVNQGAHGYTF
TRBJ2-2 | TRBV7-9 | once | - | TGTGCCAGCAGCTTAGCGGGGGCTAGTACCGGGGAGCTGTTTTTT | CASSLAGASTGELFF
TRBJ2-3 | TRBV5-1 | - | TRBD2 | TGCGCCAGCAGCACCCGGACTAGCGGGAGGGCAGATACGCAGTATTTT | CASSTRTSGRADTQYF
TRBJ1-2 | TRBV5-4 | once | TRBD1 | TGTGCCAGCAGCTCGTTACAGGGGGCGAGGATAGGCTACACCTTC | CASSSLQGARIGYTF
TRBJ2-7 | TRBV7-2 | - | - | TGTGCCAGCAGCCCTCCCGGCGGGGCCCCCTACGAGCAGTACTTC | CASSPPGGAPYEQYF
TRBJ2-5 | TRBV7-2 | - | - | TGTGCCAGCAGCTTACTAGTTCAAGAGACCCAGTACTTC | CASSLLVQETQYF
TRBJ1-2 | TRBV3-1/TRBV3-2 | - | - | TGTGCCAGCAGCCAAGAAACGTGGGGGGATGGCTACACCTTC | CASSQETWGDGYTF
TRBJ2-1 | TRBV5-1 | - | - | TGCGCCAGCAACCGAGAGCCAGGGCGCACTGAGCAGTTCTTC | CASNREPGRTEQFF
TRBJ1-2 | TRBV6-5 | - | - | TGTGCCAGCAGTTACGGGCAGGCCCGGGGCTATGGCTACACCTTC | CASSYGQARGYGYTF
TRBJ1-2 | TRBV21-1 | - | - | TGTGCCAGCAGCAACGGTCCAGGGATCTATGGCTACACCTTC | CASSNGPGIYGYTF
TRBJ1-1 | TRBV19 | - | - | TGTGCCAGTAGTCCAGGGTTCGTGAACACTGAAGCTTTCTTT | CASSPGFVNTEAFF